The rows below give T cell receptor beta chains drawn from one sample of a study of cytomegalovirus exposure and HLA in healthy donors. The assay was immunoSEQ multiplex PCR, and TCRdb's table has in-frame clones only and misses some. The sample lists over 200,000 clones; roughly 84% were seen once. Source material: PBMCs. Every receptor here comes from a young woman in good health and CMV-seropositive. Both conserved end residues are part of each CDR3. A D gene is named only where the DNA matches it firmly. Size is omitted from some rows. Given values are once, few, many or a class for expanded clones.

cdr3_aa: CASILPPGGTSGQFF
cdr3_nt: TGTGCCAGCATCCTTCCCCCCGGGGGGACTAGCGGGCAGTTCTTC
d_call: TRBD2
j_call: TRBJ2-1
v_call: TRBV7-2
clone_size: NA

cdr3_aa: CASSLAVVEQFF
cdr3_nt: TGCGCCAGCAGCTTGGCCGTTGTCGAGCAGTTCTTC
d_call: NA
j_call: TRBJ2-1
v_call: TRBV5-1
clone_size: NA

cdr3_aa: CASRHWGGTEAFF
cdr3_nt: TGTGCCAGCAGGCATTGGGGGGGGACTGAAGCTTTCTTT
d_call: NA
j_call: TRBJ1-1
v_call: TRBV25-1
clone_size: NA

cdr3_aa: CASSSRRARAGNQPQHF
cdr3_nt: TGTGCCAGCAGTTCCCGCAGGGCCAGGGCAGGCAATCAGCCCCAGCATTTT
d_call: NA
j_call: TRBJ1-5
v_call: TRBV28
clone_size: NA

cdr3_aa: CASSLAGGGYVEQYF
cdr3_nt: TGTGCCAGCAGCTTAGCGGGGGGAGGGTATGTCGAGCAGTACTTC
d_call: TRBD2
j_call: TRBJ2-7
v_call: TRBV7-8
clone_size: NA

cdr3_aa: CARRDYSYNEQFF
cdr3_nt: TGTGCCCGCCGGGACTACTCCTACAATGAGCAGTTCTTC
d_call: TRBD2
j_call: TRBJ2-1
v_call: TRBV2
clone_size: NA

cdr3_aa: CASIFGLAGNTGELFF
cdr3_nt: TGTGCCAGCATCTTCGGACTAGCGGGCAACACCGGGGAGCTGTTTTTT
d_call: TRBD2
j_call: TRBJ2-2
v_call: TRBV5-6
clone_size: NA

cdr3_aa: CASSPGQGGTEAFF
cdr3_nt: TGTGCCAGCAGTCCCGGACAAGGGGGCACTGAAGCTTTCTTT
d_call: NA
j_call: TRBJ1-1
v_call: TRBV2
clone_size: NA

cdr3_aa: CASKMRDRGGTEAFF
cdr3_nt: TGTGCCAGTAAAATGAGGGACAGGGGTGGGACTGAAGCTTTCTTT
d_call: TRBD1
j_call: TRBJ1-1
v_call: TRBV19
clone_size: NA

cdr3_aa: CASSREAGNQPQHF
cdr3_nt: TGTGCCAGCAGTCGGGAGGCCGGCAATCAGCCCCAGCATTTT
d_call: NA
j_call: TRBJ1-5
v_call: TRBV2
clone_size: NA

cdr3_aa: CASHATSGGQETQYF
cdr3_nt: TGCGCCAGCCACGCGACTAGCGGGGGTCAAGAGACCCAGTACTTC
d_call: TRBD2
j_call: TRBJ2-5
v_call: TRBV5-1
clone_size: NA

cdr3_aa: CASSFTGSGQPQHF
cdr3_nt: TGTGCCAGCAGCTTTACGGGGTCCGGTCAGCCCCAGCATTTT
d_call: NA
j_call: TRBJ1-5
v_call: TRBV11-2
clone_size: NA

cdr3_aa: CASSVRNNEQFF
cdr3_nt: TGTGCCAGCAGCGTCAGAAACAATGAGCAGTTCTTC
d_call: NA
j_call: TRBJ2-1
v_call: TRBV9
clone_size: NA

cdr3_aa: CAWDPGVGRNEKLFF
cdr3_nt: TGTGCCTGGGATCCAGGGGTAGGGCGAAATGAAAAACTGTTTTTT
d_call: NA
j_call: TRBJ1-4
v_call: TRBV30
clone_size: few

cdr3_aa: CASSWASGSYNEQFF
cdr3_nt: TGTGCCAGCAGTTGGGCTAGCGGTTCCTACAATGAGCAGTTCTTC
d_call: TRBD2
j_call: TRBJ2-1
v_call: TRBV27
clone_size: NA

cdr3_aa: CASKGTATDTQYF
cdr3_nt: TGTGCCAGCAAGGGGACAGCCACAGATACGCAGTATTTT
d_call: TRBD1
j_call: TRBJ2-3
v_call: TRBV28
clone_size: few

cdr3_aa: CASSTPRGSGSASGETQYF
cdr3_nt: TGTGCCAGCAGCACTCCTCGGGGTAGCGGGAGCGCATCTGGGGAGACCCAGTACTTC
d_call: TRBD2
j_call: TRBJ2-5
v_call: TRBV9
clone_size: NA

cdr3_aa: CASSVVFNYGYTF
cdr3_nt: TGTGCCAGCAGCGTAGTATTTAACTATGGCTACACCTTC
d_call: NA
j_call: TRBJ1-2
v_call: TRBV9
clone_size: NA

cdr3_aa: CASSDQPGTRGRTEAFF
cdr3_nt: TGTGCCAGCAGTGATCAACCCGGGACACGCGGGAGGACTGAAGCTTTCTTT
d_call: NA
j_call: TRBJ1-1
v_call: TRBV6-1
clone_size: NA

cdr3_aa: CASSLVPTGANVLTF
cdr3_nt: TGCGCCAGCAGCTTGGTCCCAACTGGGGCCAACGTCCTGACTTTC
d_call: NA
j_call: TRBJ2-6
v_call: TRBV5-1
clone_size: NA

cdr3_aa: CASSYSVQGTQETQYF
cdr3_nt: TGTGCCAGCAGTTACTCGGTACAGGGGACCCAAGAGACCCAGTACTTC
d_call: TRBD1
j_call: TRBJ2-5
v_call: TRBV6-5
clone_size: NA

cdr3_aa: CASSLQGIDAYEQYF
cdr3_nt: TGTGCCAGTAGTCTACAGGGGATTGACGCCTACGAGCAGTACTTC
d_call: TRBD1
j_call: TRBJ2-7
v_call: TRBV19
clone_size: NA

cdr3_aa: CASSYYRSGGETQYF
cdr3_nt: TGTGCCAGCAGTTACTATCGGTCAGGAGGAGAGACCCAGTACTTC
d_call: NA
j_call: TRBJ2-5
v_call: TRBV6-5
clone_size: once

cdr3_aa: CASSLYVSSGEAFF
cdr3_nt: TGTGCCAGCAGTTTATACGTCTCCTCAGGTGAAGCTTTCTTT
d_call: NA
j_call: TRBJ1-1
v_call: TRBV27
clone_size: NA

cdr3_aa: CASSEALLGVRRGPEAFF
cdr3_nt: TGTGCCAGCAGTGAAGCGCTTCTGGGGGTTAGGAGGGGACCTGAAGCTTTCTTT
d_call: NA
j_call: TRBJ1-1
v_call: TRBV6-1
clone_size: NA

cdr3_aa: CASSRPGQAPPYEQYF
cdr3_nt: TGTGCCAGCAGCCGTCCGGGACAGGCTCCACCTTACGAGCAGTACTTC
d_call: TRBD1
j_call: TRBJ2-7
v_call: TRBV7-2
clone_size: NA

cdr3_aa: CASSQDVRDRVWTAYGYTF
cdr3_nt: TGCGCCAGCAGCCAAGATGTACGAGACAGGGTGTGGACGGCGTATGGCTACACCTTC
d_call: TRBD1
j_call: TRBJ1-2
v_call: TRBV4-1
clone_size: NA

cdr3_aa: CASAAPRQGFYGYTF
cdr3_nt: TGTGCCAGCGCCGCCCCCCGACAGGGATTCTATGGCTACACCTTC
d_call: TRBD1
j_call: TRBJ1-2
v_call: TRBV28
clone_size: NA

cdr3_aa: CASSGGQGMRSNQPQHF
cdr3_nt: TGCGCCAGCAGCGGGGGACAGGGTATGAGAAGCAATCAGCCCCAGCATTTT
d_call: TRBD1
j_call: TRBJ1-5
v_call: TRBV4-1
clone_size: few

cdr3_aa: CATQGRASYEQYF
cdr3_nt: TGTGCCACGCAGGGGAGGGCCTCCTACGAGCAGTACTTC
d_call: NA
j_call: TRBJ2-7
v_call: TRBV6-5
clone_size: NA

cdr3_aa: CASSLERRYDEQFF
cdr3_nt: TGCGCCAGCAGCTTGGAAAGGAGATACGATGAGCAGTTCTTC
d_call: NA
j_call: TRBJ2-1
v_call: TRBV5-1
clone_size: NA

cdr3_aa: CASSSAGYLYGYTF
cdr3_nt: TGTGCCAGCAGCTCCGCCGGGTACCTCTATGGCTACACCTTC
d_call: NA
j_call: TRBJ1-2
v_call: TRBV13
clone_size: NA

cdr3_aa: CASRRLAGHNEQFF
cdr3_nt: TGCGCCAGCAGAAGGCTAGCGGGACACAATGAGCAGTTCTTC
d_call: TRBD2
j_call: TRBJ2-1
v_call: TRBV4-1
clone_size: NA

cdr3_aa: CASSGTSFFGNIQYF
cdr3_nt: TGTGCCAGCTCCGGGACTAGCTTTTTTGGAAACATTCAGTACTTC
d_call: TRBD2
j_call: TRBJ2-4
v_call: TRBV18
clone_size: many

cdr3_aa: CASGAGGSYEQYF
cdr3_nt: TGTGCTAGTGGGGCGGGAGGGTCCTACGAGCAGTACTTC
d_call: TRBD2
j_call: TRBJ2-7
v_call: TRBV7-2
clone_size: NA

cdr3_aa: CASSNPTVRTGNQPQHF
cdr3_nt: TGTGCCAGCAGTAACCCTACGGTCAGGACTGGCAATCAGCCCCAGCATTTT
d_call: NA
j_call: TRBJ1-5
v_call: TRBV28
clone_size: NA

cdr3_aa: CASSVAAGGSYGYTF
cdr3_nt: TGTGCCAGCAGCGTAGCGGCAGGGGGTAGCTATGGCTACACCTTC
d_call: TRBD1
j_call: TRBJ1-2
v_call: TRBV9
clone_size: NA

cdr3_aa: CASSWGLTGGGMEAFF
cdr3_nt: TGCGCCAGCAGCTGGGGGCTGACAGGCGGAGGCATGGAAGCTTTCTTT
d_call: NA
j_call: TRBJ1-1
v_call: TRBV5-1
clone_size: NA

cdr3_aa: CASTKGRQYSNYGYTF
cdr3_nt: TGTGCCAGCACCAAGGGGCGGCAATACTCTAACTATGGCTACACCTTC
d_call: NA
j_call: TRBJ1-2
v_call: TRBV2
clone_size: NA

cdr3_aa: CASSPYPRVNYGYTF
cdr3_nt: TGTGCCAGCAGTCCATACCCCAGGGTTAACTATGGCTACACCTTC
d_call: NA
j_call: TRBJ1-2
v_call: TRBV28
clone_size: NA

cdr3_aa: CASSPARVRLAGETQYF
cdr3_nt: TGTGCCAGCAGCCCCGCGCGGGTACGGCTAGCGGGGGAGACCCAGTACTTC
d_call: TRBD2
j_call: TRBJ2-5
v_call: TRBV5-4
clone_size: NA

cdr3_aa: CASGLVGAGGYGGYTF
cdr3_nt: TGTGCTAGTGGTTTGGTAGGCGCGGGGGGGTATGGTGGCTACACCTTC
d_call: NA
j_call: TRBJ1-2
v_call: TRBV12-5
clone_size: NA

cdr3_aa: CASSRLTSDYEQYF
cdr3_nt: TGTGCCAGCTCTCGGTTGACTAGCGACTACGAGCAGTACTTC
d_call: TRBD2
j_call: TRBJ2-7
v_call: TRBV18
clone_size: NA